What follows are 18 T cell receptor beta chains derived from one specimen sequenced in a study of T cell responses to AZD1222 COVID-19 vaccine (dated by TCRdb to the early 2020s). In light of the paper, this sample's time point label describes: baseline before first vaccination. The library was built by means of the immunoSEQ multiplex PCR assay. TCRdb obtained this table from immuneACCESS and retained in-frame rearrangements with V and J assigned. These tables miss some clones; where compared with another copy, unresolved V genes account for less than half of the shortfall, and the remainder is unexplained. This sample gives about 160,000 clones in total; 88% of them show up just once. The leading ten clones occupy more than 5.5% of the sample. Source: peripheral blood, taken on day 0 of AZD1222 vaccination. These TCRs come from an adult in good health.

In regard to this clone: This same CDR3 is encoded by further DNA sequences in the sample. This chain joins TRBV24-1 and TRBJ2-1; maybe TRBD2 (6 bases). The CDR3 runs to 17 residues. V was clipped by 4 bases and J by 0 bases, with 15 bases between them. Germline V CDR1 and CDR2: KGHDR, SFDVKD. The chain's CDR3 is CATSDPSGGSSYNEQFF. The CDR3 DNA sequence: TGTGCCACCAGTGACCCCAGTGGGGGGAGCTCCTACAATGAGCAGTTCTTC.

The chain carries TRBV2 and TRBJ2-7; D may be TRBD1 (5 bases). The CDR3 extends over 16 amino acids. Trimming took off 5 bases at V and 2 bases at J, with 19 bases between the two ends. The germline V gene has CDR1 SNHLY and CDR2 FYNNEI. The CDR3 DNA reads TGTGCCAGCAGTTTTACAGGCGAAGGTTGGCCCTACGAGCAGTACTTC. Residues: CASSFTGEGWPYEQYF.

J is TRBJ1-4 and V is TRBV18; D gene ambiguous. V was trimmed by 3 bases and J by 5 bases, leaving 7 bases between them. The germline gives CDR1 KGHSH, CDR2 LQKENI. The CDR3 has 13 amino acids. This chain's CDR3 is CASSPQKNEKLFF. The CDR3 DNA is TGTGCCAGCTCACCTCAGAAAAATGAAAAACTGTTTTTT.

The genes are TRBV5-1 and TRBJ1-1; TRBD1 matches at 8 bases. V shed 4 bases and J 6 bases; nucleotides not matched to a gene: 8. The CDR3 length is 14 residues. The V gene's germline CDR1 is SGHRS and CDR2 YFSETQ. The CDR3 DNA is TGCGCCAGCAGCCCGGACAGGGTTCGGTCTGAAGCTTTCTTT. Translated, it gives CASSPDRVRSEAFF. The full variable domain, its missing parts supplied by reference TRBV5-1 and TRBJ1-1, is KAGVTQTPRYLIKTRGQQVTLSCSPISGHRSVSWYQQTPGQGLQFLFEYFSETQRNKGNFPGRFSGRQFSNSRSEMNVSTLELGDSALYLCASSPDRVRSEAFFGQGTRLTVV.

The chain is built from TRBV5-1 and TRBJ2-7; 10 bases agree with TRBD2. V gave up 4 bases and J gave up 3 bases; unmatched junction bases: 10. This CDR3 spans 16 amino acids. CDR1 and CDR2 (germline): SGHRS, YFSETQ. The CDR3 sequence: CASSLQGGTSVYEQYF. The CDR3 DNA follows: TGCGCCAGCAGCCTACAGGGGGGGACTAGCGTCTACGAGCAGTACTTC.

This rearrangement joins TRBV5-1 to TRBJ1-1; maybe TRBD1 (5 bases). CDR1 and CDR2 from the germline V gene are SGHRS and YFSETQ. Trimming removed 2 bases from V and 3 bases from J, with 17 bases in between. The CDR3 runs to 16 residues. The CDR3: CASSFFRGGLDTEAFF. The CDR3 region has the DNA TGCGCCAGCAGCTTCTTTCGGGGGGGTTTGGACACTGAAGCTTTCTTT.

The chain is built from TRBV9 and TRBJ1-2; D uncertain. Germline CDR1 and CDR2: SGDLS and YYNGEE. Between the trimmed V and J ends, which lost 6 bases and 2 bases, there was a span of 11 bases. The CDR3 is 13 residues long. The CDR3 DNA reads as TGTGCCAGCAATCCGGGCACCAACTATGGCTACACCTTC. Amino acids: CASNPGTNYGYTF.

The V call is TRBV4-3, the J call TRBJ1-1; D uncertain. Germline V gene lookup returns CDR1 LGHNA and CDR2 YSLEER. Trimming pared 0 bases from V and 3 bases from J, leaving 8 bases between. The CDR3 sequence is 14 residues long. This chain's CDR3 is CASSQDVWYTEAFF. CDR3 bases: TGCGCCAGCAGCCAAGATGTCTGGTACACTGAAGCTTTCTTT.

The chain combines TRBV27 with TRBJ1-3; D is undetermined. Germline values: CDR1 MNHEY, CDR2 SMNVEV (reference sequence). The CDR3 runs 14 residues. V dropped 0 bases and J dropped 2 bases, with 5 bases sitting between them. The CDR3 DNA is TGTGCCAGCAGTTTATCAGGTGCTGGAAACACCATATATTTT. Translating gives CASSLSGAGNTIYF.

The chain is built from TRBV2 and TRBJ2-6; D ambiguous. V lost 4 bases and J 1 base, leaving 8 bases between the germline ends. The CDR3 spans 15 residues. Germline V gene lookup returns CDR1 SNHLY and CDR2 FYNNEI. The CDR3 coding sequence is TGTGCCAGCAGTGGGGGTGTGTCTGGGGCCAACGTCCTGACTTTC. It specifies CASSGGVSGANVLTF.

The V and J genes are TRBV7-3 and TRBJ1-1; 9 bases map to TRBD1. This CDR3 region has 14 residues. J was trimmed by 5 bases and V by 5 bases; bases with no gene match: 6. Germline V gives CDR1 SGHTA, CDR2 FQGTGA. CDR3 sequence (DNA): TGTGCCAGCAGCGCACAGGGGGCTCGGACTGAAGCTTTCTTT. This gives the protein CASSAQGARTEAFF.

The J gene is TRBJ2-2, the V gene TRBV10-3; 14 nucleotides agree with TRBD2. This CDR3 region has 16 residues. Trimming removed 6 bases from V and 5 bases from J; junction bases left unmatched: 5. Germline values: CDR1 ENHRY, CDR2 SYGVKD. CDR3 loop: CAIRAGTSGRTGELFF. The CDR3 DNA follows: TGTGCCATCAGAGCCGGGACTAGCGGGAGAACCGGGGAGCTGTTTTTT.

V and J are TRBV19 and TRBJ1-1; tentative D call: TRBD1 (6 bases). Germline CDR1 LNHDA, CDR2 SQIVND (reference sequence). The CDR3 runs to 15 residues. The V end lost 0 bases, the J end lost 6 bases, and 14 bases lay between the germline ends. The CDR3 DNA is TGTGCCAGTAGTATAGACCTTACAGGGAGCGCTGAAGCTTTCTTT. As protein: CASSIDLTGSAEAFF.

J is TRBJ2-7 and V is TRBV6-5, with 7 bases lining up with TRBD2. The CDR3 sequence is 15 residues long. Germline V gives CDR1 MNHEY, CDR2 SVGAGI. Trimming cost V 0 bases and J 4 bases; bases outside gene matches: 6. The CDR3 is CASSYSREPLYEQYF. The CDR3 DNA sequence: TGTGCCAGCAGTTACTCGCGGGAGCCCCTTTACGAGCAGTACTTC.

The chain recombines TRBV5-1 with TRBJ1-4, with 7 nucleotides matching TRBD1. With V trimmed by 5 bases and J by 5 bases, 9 bases remained unmatched. Germline values: CDR1 SGHRS, CDR2 YFSETQ. The CDR3 has 15 residues. In nucleotides, the CDR3 is TGCGCCAGCAGAGGAGGTGGGACAGTGAATGAAAAACTGTTTTTT. Protein sequence: CASRGGGTVNEKLFF.

The chain couples TRBV30 to TRBJ1-2; no definite D call. V lost 2 bases, J lost 8 bases, and 15 bases lay in between. The CDR3 sequence is 13 residues long. The germline V gene has CDR1 GTSNPN and CDR2 SVGIG (reference sequence). The CDR3 DNA reads as TGTGCCTGGAGTCCCGCCGGTCGAGGCGGCTACACCTTC. Amino acid sequence: CAWSPAGRGGYTF.

V and J are TRBV7-9 and TRBJ2-1, with D perhaps matching TRBD1 (6 bases). The germline V gene has CDR1 SEHNR and CDR2 FQNEAQ (reference sequence). V was pared by 4 bases and J by 9 bases, with 16 bases between. The CDR3 has 14 residues. CDR3 nucleotides: TGTGCCAGCAGCTCAACTACAGGGTCCCCTGAGCAGTTCTTC. It yields the protein CASSSTTGSPEQFF.

J is TRBJ1-2 and V is TRBV7-2; 9 bases map to TRBD1. The CDR3 covers 14 residues. With V trimmed by 5 bases and J by 5 bases, 6 bases remained unmatched. Germline V lookup: CDR1 SGHTA, CDR2 FQGNSA. CDR3 sequence (DNA): TGTGCCAGCAGCGACGGACAGGGGCGGTATGGCTACACCTTC. This sequence encodes CASSDGQGRYGYTF.